Following are 11 T cell receptor beta chains from one sample sequenced in a study of blood T cell repertoires in COVID-19. Generated by immunoSEQ multiplex PCR, the TCRdb table keeps only in-frame clones and is missing some. The data contain fewer than 200,000 clones, about 91% of them seen just once; the ten biggest clones take up approximately 1.4%. Specimen: peripheral blood. These receptors all stem from a woman between 45 and 65 years old with acute or convalescent COVID-19.

The genes are TRBV3-1 (or the pseudogene TRBV3-2) and TRBJ1-1; D may be TRBD1 (5 bases). V was shortened by 3 bases and J by 8 bases, with 13 bases between the two germline ends. This CDR3 is built from 13 residues. Germline CDR1 LGHDT, CDR2 YNNKEL (reference sequence). The CDR3 sequence is CASSHRRAREAFF. The CDR3 bases are TGTGCCAGCAGCCACCGCAGGGCGAGGGAAGCTTTCTTT.

The rearrangement uses TRBV4-2 and TRBJ2-7, with D uncertain. Per germline, CDR1 LGHNA and CDR2 YNFKEQ. Trimming took off 4 bases at V and 6 bases at J, with 13 bases between the two ends. The CDR3 consists of 13 residues. The CDR3 sequence is CASSRREATEQYF. In DNA, the CDR3 is TGTGCCAGCAGCCGACGAGAGGCGACCGAGCAGTACTTC.

The rearrangement uses TRBV19 and TRBJ2-3; D is unclear. The CDR3 is 12 amino acids. V lost 8 bases and J lost 4, with 10 bases in between. Germline V CDR1 and CDR2: LNHDA, SQIVND (reference sequence). The CDR3 DNA reads TGTGCCAGTGGTGAGGCCCCAGATACGCAGTATTTT. This translates into CASGEAPDTQYF.

This clone showed up just a few times. The rearrangement uses TRBV10-3 and TRBJ1-5; tentative D call: TRBD1 (6 bases). With 4 bases removed from V and 2 bases from J, the gap between germline ends came to 6 bases. Germline V gives CDR1 ENHRY, CDR2 SYGVKD. The CDR3 totals 13 residues. The CDR3 nucleotides are TGTGCCATCAGTGCAGGGGGCAATCAGCCCCAGCATTTT. Protein: CAISAGGNQPQHF.

J is TRBJ1-2 and V is TRBV4-2; D remains ambiguous. V was cut by 1 base and J by 6 bases, with 21 bases left in between. Germline lookup yields CDR1 LGHNA and CDR2 YNFKEQ. CDR3 length equals 17 residues. CDR3 loop: CASSQVKIEGNRNGYTF. Written as DNA, the CDR3 is TGTGCCAGCAGCCAAGTAAAGATTGAGGGAAATCGTAATGGCTACACCTTC.

Comments on this clone: The junction shows a germline mismatch at one end, possibly a read error. Other DNA sequences in the same sample also yield this CDR3. The chain employs TRBV7-3 and TRBJ1-2; 7 nucleotides align to TRBD1. Germline V lookup: CDR1 SGHTA, CDR2 FQGTGA. The CDR3 is made up of 13 amino acids. CDR3 DNA sequence: TGTGCTAGCAGCGCCCAGCAGGGGGACGGCTACACCTTC. Amino acids: CASSAQQGDGYTF.

The chain uses TRBV5-4 and TRBJ2-2, with 10 bases lining up with TRBD1. Germline V gives CDR1 SGHNT, CDR2 YYREEE (reference sequence). The CDR3 contains 15 residues. Trimming cost V 5 bases and J 3 bases; bases outside gene matches: 4. The CDR3 nucleotides read TGTGCCAGCAGGACAGGGGGCCTCGACACCGGGGAGCTGTTTTTT. Its protein is CASRTGGLDTGELFF. The complete variable domain, with remaining parts taken from reference TRBV5-4 and TRBJ2-2, reads ETGVTQSPTHLIKTRGQQVTLRCSSQSGHNTVSWYQQALGQGPQFIFQYYREEENGRGNFPPRFSGLQFPNYSSELNVNALELDDSALYLCASRTGGLDTGELFFGEGSRLTVL.

The chain combines TRBV7-7 with TRBJ2-5; no definite D call. With 2 bases removed from V and 4 bases from J, the gap between germline ends came to 8 bases. The CDR3 contains 13 residues. Germline V gene lookup returns CDR1 SSHAT and CDR2 FNYEAQ (reference sequence). The CDR3 sequence: CASSLNPRETQYF. Written as DNA, the CDR3 is TGTGCCAGCAGCTTAAACCCGCGAGAGACCCAGTACTTC.

The CDR3 sequence: CASSLVNRAYNEQFF. In DNA, the CDR3 is TGTGCCAGCAGCTTAGTAAACAGGGCTTACAATGAGCAGTTCTTC. J is TRBJ2-1 and V is TRBV7-9; a weak D match, TRBD1 (6 bases). V was clipped by 1 base and J by 4 bases, with 11 bases between them. This CDR3 comprises 15 residues. CDR1 is SEHNR and CDR2 is FQNEAQ in the germline V gene (reference sequence).

This chain links TRBV7-2 with TRBJ2-3; possibly TRBD2 for D (7 bases). The CDR3 length is 18 residues. Trimming removed 5 bases from V and 8 bases from J, with 29 bases in between. The V gene's germline CDR1 is SGHTA and CDR2 FQGNSA. CDR3 bases: TGTGCCAGCAGCCGCCTCGGATGGGGGGCGGGAGTGGGGGTTACGCAGTATTTT. This sequence encodes CASSRLGWGAGVGVTQYF.

The CDR3 protein is CASTPTQETQYF. CDR3 nucleotides: TGTGCCAGCACCCCGACTCAAGAGACCCAGTACTTC. The rearrangement links TRBV7-6 to TRBJ2-5; no firm D call. The CDR3 consists of 12 residues. V lost 7 bases and J 2 bases, leaving 8 bases between the germline ends. The germline V gene has CDR1 SGHVS and CDR2 FNYEAQ.